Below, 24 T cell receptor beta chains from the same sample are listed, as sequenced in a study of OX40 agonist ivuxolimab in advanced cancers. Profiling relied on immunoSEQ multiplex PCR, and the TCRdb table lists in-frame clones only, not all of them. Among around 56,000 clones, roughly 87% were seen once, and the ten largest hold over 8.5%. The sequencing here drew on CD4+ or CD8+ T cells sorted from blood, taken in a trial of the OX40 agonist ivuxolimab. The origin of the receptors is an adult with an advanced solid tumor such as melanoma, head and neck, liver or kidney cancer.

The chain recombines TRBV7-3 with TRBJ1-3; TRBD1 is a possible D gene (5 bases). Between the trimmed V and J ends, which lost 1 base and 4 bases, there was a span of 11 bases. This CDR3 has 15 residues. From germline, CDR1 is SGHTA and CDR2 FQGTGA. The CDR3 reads CASSLNSGTGNTIYF. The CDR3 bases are TGTGCCAGCAGCTTAAACTCAGGGACGGGAAACACCATATATTTT. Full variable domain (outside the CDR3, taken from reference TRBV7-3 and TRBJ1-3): GAGVSQTPSNKVTEKGKYVELRCDPISGHTALYWYRQSLGQGPEFLIYFQGTGAADDSGLPNDRFFAVRPEGSVSTLKIQRTERGDSAVYLCASSLNSGTGNTIYFGEGSWLTVV.

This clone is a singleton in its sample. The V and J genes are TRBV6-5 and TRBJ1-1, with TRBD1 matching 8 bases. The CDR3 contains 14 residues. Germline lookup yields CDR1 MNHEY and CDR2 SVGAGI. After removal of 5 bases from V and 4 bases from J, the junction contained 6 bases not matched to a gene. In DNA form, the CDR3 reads TGTGCCAGCAGTACGACAGGGGTGGGCACTGAAGCTTTCTTT. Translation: CASSTTGVGTEAFF.

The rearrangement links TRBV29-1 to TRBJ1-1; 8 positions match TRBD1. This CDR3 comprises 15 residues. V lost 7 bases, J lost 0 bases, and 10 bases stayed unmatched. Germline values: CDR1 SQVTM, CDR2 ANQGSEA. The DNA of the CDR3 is TGCAGCGCCGCAGGGGGCTTGGTTATGAACACTGAAGCTTTCTTT. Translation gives CSAAGGLVMNTEAFF. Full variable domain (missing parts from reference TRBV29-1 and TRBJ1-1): SAVISQKPSRDICQRGTSLTIQCQVDSQVTMMFWYRQQPGQSLTLIATANQGSEATYESGFVIDKFPISRPNLTFSTLTVSNMSPEDSSIYLCSAAGGLVMNTEAFFGQGTRLTVV.

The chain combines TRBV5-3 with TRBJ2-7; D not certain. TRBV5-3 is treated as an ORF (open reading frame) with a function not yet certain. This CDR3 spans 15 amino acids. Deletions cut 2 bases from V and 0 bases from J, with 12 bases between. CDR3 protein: CARSFNTAPSYEQYV. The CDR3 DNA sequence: TGTGCCAGAAGCTTTAACACGGCCCCCTCCTACGAGCAGTACGTC.

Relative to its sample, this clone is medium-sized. CDR3 nucleotide sequence: TGTGCCAGCAGTTATAAGGCGGGTAATGAGCAGTTCTTC. Translated: CASSYKAGNEQFF. This chain uses TRBV6-5 with TRBJ2-1; maybe TRBD2 (5 bases). This CDR3 comprises 13 residues. Germline CDR1 MNHEY, CDR2 SVGAGI. Trimming took off 3 bases at V and 7 bases at J, with 10 bases between the two ends.

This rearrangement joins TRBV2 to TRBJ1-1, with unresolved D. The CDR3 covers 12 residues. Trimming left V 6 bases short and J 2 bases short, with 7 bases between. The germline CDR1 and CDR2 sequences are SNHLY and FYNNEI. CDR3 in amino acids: CASREPNTEAFF. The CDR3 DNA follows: TGTGCCAGCAGGGAGCCAAACACTGAAGCTTTCTTT.

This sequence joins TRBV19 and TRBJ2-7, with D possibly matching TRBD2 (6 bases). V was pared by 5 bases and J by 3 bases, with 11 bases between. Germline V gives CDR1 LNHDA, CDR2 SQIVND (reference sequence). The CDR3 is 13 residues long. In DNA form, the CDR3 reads TGTGCCAGTAGTGGAGGACTATACTACGAGCAGTACTTC. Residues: CASSGGLYYEQYF.

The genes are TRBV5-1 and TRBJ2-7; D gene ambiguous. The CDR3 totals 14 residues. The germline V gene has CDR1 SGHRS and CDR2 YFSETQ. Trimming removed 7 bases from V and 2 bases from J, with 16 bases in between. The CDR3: CASQDGALTYEQYF. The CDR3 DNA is TGCGCCAGCCAAGATGGTGCCCTTACCTACGAGCAGTACTTC.

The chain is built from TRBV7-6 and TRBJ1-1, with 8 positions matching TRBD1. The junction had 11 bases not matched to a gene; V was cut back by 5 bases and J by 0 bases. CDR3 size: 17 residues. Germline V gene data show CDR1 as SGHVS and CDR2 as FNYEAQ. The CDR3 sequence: CASSPTDRGAVNTEAFF. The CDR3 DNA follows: TGTGCCAGCAGCCCTACAGACAGGGGTGCGGTGAACACTGAAGCTTTCTTT.

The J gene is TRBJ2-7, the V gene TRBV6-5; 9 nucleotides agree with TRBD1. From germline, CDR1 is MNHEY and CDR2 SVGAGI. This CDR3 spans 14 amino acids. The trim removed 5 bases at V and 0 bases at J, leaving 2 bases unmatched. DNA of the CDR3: TGTGCCAGCAGTACAGGGGGCCGCTCCTACGAGCAGTACGTC. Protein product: CASSTGGRSYEQYV.

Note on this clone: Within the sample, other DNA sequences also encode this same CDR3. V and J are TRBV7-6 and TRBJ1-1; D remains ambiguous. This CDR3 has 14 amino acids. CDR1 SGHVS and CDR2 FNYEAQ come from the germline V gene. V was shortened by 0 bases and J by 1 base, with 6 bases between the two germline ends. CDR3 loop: CASSLAKGNTEAFF. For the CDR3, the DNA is TGTGCCAGCAGCTTAGCGAAAGGGAACACTGAAGCTTTCTTT.

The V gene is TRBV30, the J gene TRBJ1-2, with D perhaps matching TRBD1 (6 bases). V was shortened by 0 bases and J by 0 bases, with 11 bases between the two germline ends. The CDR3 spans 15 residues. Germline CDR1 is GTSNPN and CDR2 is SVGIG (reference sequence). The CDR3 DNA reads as TGTGCCTGGAGTGTACACGAGGGGGCTAACTATGGCTACACCTTC. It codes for CAWSVHEGANYGYTF.

The chain's CDR3 is CSVDQVGLWDNNYGYTF. CDR3 bases: TGCAGCGTTGATCAGGTGGGACTTTGGGATAACAACTATGGCTACACCTTC. The chain carries TRBV29-1 and TRBJ1-2, with D maybe TRBD1 (5 bases). This CDR3 is 17 amino acids long. V lost 3 bases and J lost 2, with 22 bases in between. Germline loops: CDR1 SQVTM, CDR2 ANQGSEA.

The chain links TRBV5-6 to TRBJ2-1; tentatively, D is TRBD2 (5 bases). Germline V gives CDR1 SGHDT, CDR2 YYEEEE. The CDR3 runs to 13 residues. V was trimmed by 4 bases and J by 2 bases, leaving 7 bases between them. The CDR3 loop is CASSAGAYNEQFF. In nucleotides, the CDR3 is TGTGCCAGCAGCGCCGGGGCCTACAATGAGCAGTTCTTC.

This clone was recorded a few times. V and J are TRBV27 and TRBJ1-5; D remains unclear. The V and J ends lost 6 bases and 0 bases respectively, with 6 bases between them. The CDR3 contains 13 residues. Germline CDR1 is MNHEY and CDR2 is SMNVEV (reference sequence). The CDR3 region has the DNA TGTGCCAGCAGCTATTATAGCAATCAGCCCCAGCATTTT. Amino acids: CASSYYSNQPQHF.

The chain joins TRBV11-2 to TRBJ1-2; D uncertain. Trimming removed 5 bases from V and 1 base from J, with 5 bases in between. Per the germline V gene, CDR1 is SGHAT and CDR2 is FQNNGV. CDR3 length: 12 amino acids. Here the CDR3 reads CASSTSNYGYTF. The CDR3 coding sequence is TGTGCCAGCAGCACCAGTAACTATGGCTACACCTTC. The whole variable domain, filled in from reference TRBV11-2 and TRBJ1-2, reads EAGVAQSPRYKIIEKRQSVAFWCNPISGHATLYWYQQILGQGPKLLIQFQNNGVVDDSQLPKDRFSAERLKGVDSTLKIQPAKLEDSAVYLCASSTSNYGYTFGSGTRLTVV.

Here the CDR3 reads CASSLQIARYEQYF. The CDR3 nucleotides read TGTGCCAGCAGCCTTCAGATAGCCCGCTACGAGCAGTACTTC. The chain uses TRBV11-1 and TRBJ2-7; D gene uncertain. This CDR3 has 14 residues. The V gene's germline CDR1 is SGHAT and CDR2 FQDESV (reference sequence). Trimming took off 5 bases at V and 3 bases at J, with 14 bases between the two ends.

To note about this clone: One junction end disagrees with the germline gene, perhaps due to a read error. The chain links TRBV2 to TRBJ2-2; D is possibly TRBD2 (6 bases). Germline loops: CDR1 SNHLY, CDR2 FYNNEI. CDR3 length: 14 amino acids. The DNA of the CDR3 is TGTGCCGGCAGGGAGGCCGATTTCACCGGGGAGCTGTTTTTT. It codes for CAGREADFTGELFF.

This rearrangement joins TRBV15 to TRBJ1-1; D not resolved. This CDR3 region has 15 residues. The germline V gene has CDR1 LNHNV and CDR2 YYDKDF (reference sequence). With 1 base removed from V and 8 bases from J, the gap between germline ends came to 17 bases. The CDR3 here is CATSRAWTQDPEAFF. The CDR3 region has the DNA TGTGCCACCAGCAGAGCTTGGACCCAGGATCCGGAAGCTTTCTTT.

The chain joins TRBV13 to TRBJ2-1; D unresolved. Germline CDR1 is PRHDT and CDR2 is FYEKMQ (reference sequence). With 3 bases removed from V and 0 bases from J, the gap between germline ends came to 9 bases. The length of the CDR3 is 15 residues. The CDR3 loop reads CASSFSQSSYNEQFF. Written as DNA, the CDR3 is TGTGCCAGCAGCTTTTCCCAGAGCTCCTACAATGAGCAGTTCTTC.

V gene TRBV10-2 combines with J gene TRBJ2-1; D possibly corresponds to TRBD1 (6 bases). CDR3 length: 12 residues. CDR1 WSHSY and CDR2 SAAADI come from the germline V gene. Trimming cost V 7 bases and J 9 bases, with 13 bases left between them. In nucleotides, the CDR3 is TGCGCCAGCACGCCAGGGGCGCCTGAGCAGTTCTTC. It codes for CASTPGAPEQFF.

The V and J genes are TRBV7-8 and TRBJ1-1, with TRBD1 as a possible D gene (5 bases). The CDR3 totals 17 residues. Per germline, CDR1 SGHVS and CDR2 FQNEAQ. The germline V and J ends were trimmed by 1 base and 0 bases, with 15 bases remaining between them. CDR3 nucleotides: TGTGCCAGCAGCTTAGATGCCTCCGGGACGGTGAACACTGAAGCTTTCTTT. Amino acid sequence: CASSLDASGTVNTEAFF.

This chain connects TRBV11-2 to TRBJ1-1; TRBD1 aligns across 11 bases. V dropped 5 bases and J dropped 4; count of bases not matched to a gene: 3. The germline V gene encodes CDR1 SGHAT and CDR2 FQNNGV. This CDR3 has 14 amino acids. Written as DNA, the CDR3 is TGTGCCAGCAGCCCCGGACAGGGGGCCACTGAAGCTTTCTTT. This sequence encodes CASSPGQGATEAFF.

The CDR3 sequence: CASSDQGGIPYGYTF. The CDR3 DNA reads TGTGCCAGCAGTGATCAGGGTGGGATCCCCTATGGCTACACCTTC. This chain uses TRBV27 with TRBJ1-2; tentatively, D is TRBD1 (5 bases). The CDR3 extends over 15 amino acids. Germline values: CDR1 MNHEY, CDR2 SMNVEV (reference sequence). V was trimmed by 5 bases and J by 4 bases, leaving 17 bases between them.